This T cell receptor (beta chain) stems from a study of T cell responses to AZD1222 COVID-19 vaccine. Assay: immunoSEQ multiplex PCR; the TCRdb copy retains only in-frame clones and omits some. The sample records roughly 70,000 clones, about 90% being singletons. Notes on the study in general: AZD1222 recipients seropositive at baseline numbered only 6 or 7. An increase in Spike-specific TCR breadth and depth was observed after two AZD1222 doses. Samples come after the peak T cell response, not at day 14. Targets within unmutated variant regions were reportedly found for nearly half of spike-specific TCRs.

Comment on this clone: Its target is unknown.

Trimming took off 3 bases at V and 3 bases at J, with 20 bases between the two ends. This CDR3 has 17 residues. Germline V lookup: CDR1 KGHSH, CDR2 LQKENI. Sequences were derived from peripheral blood, sampled 28 days after the second dose of the MenACWY control vaccine. The chain recombines TRBV18 with TRBJ1-1; D ambiguous. This clonotype was sampled from an adult who received the MenACWY meningococcal vaccine as a control. CDR3: CASSPRRLQDEDTEAFF. CDR3 sequence (DNA): TGTGCCAGCTCACCCCGGCGTCTTCAAGATGAGGACACTGAAGCTTTCTTT.